What follows are 26 T cell receptor beta chains derived from one specimen sequenced in a study of shared clonotypes between healthy human individuals. Naive CD8 populations comprised CD45RO-negative cells positively selected for CCR7, excluding terminally differentiated effector memory CD45RA+ cells. The method was immunoSEQ multiplex PCR; TCRdb's version includes in-frame clones alone and lacks a portion of them. The sample gives more than 550,000 clones, about 91% of which show up once; approximately 25% is in the top ten. Sequenced material: naive CD8+ T cells sorted from blood. The receptors originated from a man aged 25 to 45 in good health.

The chain combines TRBV29-1 with TRBJ2-7; 9 nucleotides agree with TRBD1. Germline V gene lookup returns CDR1 SQVTM and CDR2 ANQGSEA. The trim removed 0 bases at V and 4 bases at J, leaving 22 bases unmatched. This CDR3 has 20 residues. This chain's CDR3 is CSVEDRNRDRDKSAGYEQYF. The CDR3 DNA is TGCAGCGTTGAAGATCGGAACCGGGACAGGGATAAATCTGCTGGGTACGAGCAGTACTTC.

The J gene is TRBJ2-3, the V gene TRBV7-9, with D possibly TRBD2 on 5 matching bases. Germline V gives CDR1 SEHNR, CDR2 FQNEAQ (reference sequence). This CDR3 spans 16 amino acids. Trimming removed 1 base from V and 3 bases from J, with 14 bases in between. The CDR3 loop reads CASSLVPGFGTDTQYF. For the CDR3, the DNA is TGTGCCAGCAGCTTAGTCCCGGGGTTTGGTACAGATACGCAGTATTTT.

The rearrangement uses TRBV21-1 and TRBJ2-1; no DNA check was done on the table's D call, TRBD1. TRBV21-1 is recorded as a pseudogene. CDR3 length: 16 amino acids. The CDR3: CASSKGAGNSYNEQFF. As DNA, the CDR3 is TGTGCCAGCAGCAAAGGGGCAGGGAACTCCTACAATGAGCAGTTCTTC.

The CDR3 reads CSVEQSSYEQYF. The CDR3 bases are TGCAGCGTTGAACAGAGCTCCTACGAGCAGTACTTC. The J gene is TRBJ2-7, the V gene TRBV29-1; no definite D call. Germline-derived CDR1 and CDR2 are SQVTM and ANQGSEA. Trimming cost V 2 bases and J 0 bases, with 5 bases left between them. The CDR3 length is 12 residues.

This chain joins TRBV27 and TRBJ1-2, with a tentative D call TRBD1 (5 bases). The CDR3 runs 15 residues. The germline V gene encodes CDR1 MNHEY and CDR2 SMNVEV (reference sequence). With 4 bases removed from V and 5 bases from J, the gap between germline ends came to 17 bases. DNA for the CDR3: TGTGCCAGCAGTTCAGAGGTTTCAGGGAATTATGGCTACACCTTC. Its translation is CASSSEVSGNYGYTF.

The sample holds one count of this clone. The chain couples TRBV29-1 to TRBJ2-2; 9 bases fit TRBD1. Germline trimming cut 7 bases from V and 3 bases from J; bases unmatched to any gene: 3. The CDR3 has 13 amino acids. Germline V lookup: CDR1 SQVTM, CDR2 ANQGSEA. The CDR3 sequence: CSGTGADTGELFF. In DNA, the CDR3 is TGCAGCGGGACAGGGGCGGACACCGGGGAGCTGTTTTTT.

The chain is built from TRBV28 and TRBJ2-5; TRBD1 is a possible D gene (6 bases). Per germline, CDR1 MDHEN and CDR2 SYDVKM. The V and J ends lost 3 bases and 2 bases respectively, with 13 bases between them. The CDR3 is 15 residues long. In DNA, the CDR3 is TGTGCCAGCAGTTTGTTTTTGAGGGGGCAAGAGACCCAGTACTTC. It codes for CASSLFLRGQETQYF.

The V call is TRBV27, the J call TRBJ1-2; TRBD1 is a possible D gene (5 bases). The V gene's germline CDR1 is MNHEY and CDR2 SMNVEV (reference sequence). The CDR3 runs 13 residues. The V end was cut by 6 bases, the J end by 4 bases, with 12 bases between. In DNA form, the CDR3 reads TGTGCCAGCAGGGGGGGACGGATCTATGGCTACACCTTC. Amino acid sequence: CASRGGRIYGYTF.

The chain carries TRBV7-9 and TRBJ2-7, with TRBD2 matching 12 bases. The CDR3 runs 14 residues. Germline trimming cut 8 bases from V and 3 bases from J; bases unmatched to any gene: 5. The V gene's germline CDR1 is SEHNR and CDR2 FQNEAQ (reference sequence). The CDR3 DNA is TGTGCCAGCGGAGGACTAGCGGGACTCTACGAGCAGTACTTC. As protein: CASGGLAGLYEQYF.

This chain joins TRBV27 and TRBJ2-2; possibly TRBD2 for D (5 bases). The CDR3 contains 14 residues. V was pared by 4 bases and J by 2 bases, with 8 bases between. The germline V gene has CDR1 MNHEY and CDR2 SMNVEV (reference sequence). This CDR3 is CASSSSFNTGELFF. The CDR3 DNA reads TGTGCCAGCAGTTCTAGCTTCAACACCGGGGAGCTGTTTTTT.

J is TRBJ1-2 and V is TRBV14; the D is unclear. Trimming shortened V by 0 bases and J by 3 bases, and 11 bases separated the two germline ends. CDR1 is SGHDN, CDR2 FVKESK, per germline. The CDR3 spans 15 residues. CDR3 sequence: CASSQDSDGYYGYTF. The CDR3 bases are TGTGCCAGCAGCCAAGATTCCGACGGGTACTATGGCTACACCTTC.

V usage is TRBV4-1 and J usage is TRBJ2-7; D gene ambiguous. CDR1 MGHRA and CDR2 YSYEKL come from the germline V gene. This CDR3 has 14 residues. V shed 4 bases and J shed 0 bases, with 10 bases lying between them. The CDR3 coding sequence is TGCGCCAGCAGCCCCGTCATGCGCTCCTACGAGCAGTACTTC. As protein: CASSPVMRSYEQYF.

This chain connects TRBV27 to TRBJ2-7; TRBD2 agrees at 9 bases. The CDR3 length is 16 residues. The V gene's germline CDR1 is MNHEY and CDR2 SMNVEV (reference sequence). The junction had 9 bases not matched to a gene; V was cut back by 5 bases and J by 1 base. CDR3 amino acids: CASSPSTSGASYEQYF. In DNA form, the CDR3 reads TGTGCCAGCAGTCCCTCGACTAGCGGAGCTTCCTACGAGCAGTACTTC.

V usage is TRBV28 and J usage is TRBJ2-5; 9 positions agree with TRBD2. The CDR3 extends over 18 amino acids. The V gene end was trimmed by 2 bases and the J gene end by 2 bases; junction bases not matched to a gene: 12. CDR1 and CDR2 from the germline V gene are MDHEN and SYDVKM. In DNA form, the CDR3 reads TGTGCCAGCAGTTTAGGAACTGAGGTAGCGGGAGTGCAAGAGACCCAGTACTTC. It codes for CASSLGTEVAGVQETQYF.

Concerning this clone: The sample contains more than one DNA sequence encoding this CDR3. The chain is built from TRBV28 and TRBJ1-1; D remains ambiguous. The CDR3 runs to 13 residues. Between the trimmed V and J ends, which lost 3 bases and 1 base, there was a span of 6 bases. Germline CDR1 and CDR2: MDHEN and SYDVKM. The CDR3 DNA follows: TGTGCCAGCAGTTTCCGACGGAACACTGAAGCTTTCTTT. Protein sequence: CASSFRRNTEAFF. The entire variable domain, with the rest obtained from reference TRBV28 and TRBJ1-1, is as follows: DVKVTQSSRYLVKRTGEKVFLECVQDMDHENMFWYRQDPGLGLRLIYFSYDVKMKEKGDIPEGYSVSREKKERFSLILESASTNQTSMYLCASSFRRNTEAFFGQGTRLTVV.

This clone was observed a single time. The chain employs TRBV4-3 and TRBJ1-1; 8 bases map to TRBD1. V lost 4 bases, J lost 4 bases, and 8 bases stayed unmatched. The length of the CDR3 is 15 residues. From germline, CDR1 is LGHNA and CDR2 YSLEER. The CDR3 here is CASSLTKDRATEAFF. The CDR3 coding sequence is TGCGCCAGCAGCCTAACCAAGGACAGGGCCACTGAAGCTTTCTTT.

The rearrangement joins TRBV6-1 to TRBJ1-2; no reliable D call. This CDR3 has 13 amino acids. V lost 2 bases to trimming and J lost 2 bases, with 6 bases between them. In germline, CDR1 is MNHNS, CDR2 SASEGT. In nucleotides, the CDR3 is TGTGCCAGCAGTGAATCACTGAACTATGGCTACACCTTC. Its translation: CASSESLNYGYTF.

This chain links TRBV9 with TRBJ1-2, with 7 bases aligning to TRBD1. The CDR3 covers 12 residues. The germline CDR1 and CDR2 sequences are SGDLS and YYNGEE. The trim removed 3 bases at V and 4 bases at J, leaving 0 bases unmatched. As DNA, the CDR3 is TGTGCCAGCAGCGGGGACAGCTATGGCTACACCTTC. As protein: CASSGDSYGYTF.

This chain links TRBV7-6 with TRBJ2-1; 10 bases are shared with TRBD2. The germline V gene has CDR1 SGHVS and CDR2 FNYEAQ. The J segment lost 8 bases and the V segment lost 4 bases, leaving 20 bases of the junction unmatched. The CDR3 contains 19 residues. The CDR3 nucleotides are TGTGCCAGCAGCTCGACCAGCCTTGGACTAGCGGCGATAAGCGATGAGCAGTTCTTC. This sequence encodes CASSSTSLGLAAISDEQFF.

V usage is TRBV29-1 and J usage is TRBJ2-7, with 10 bases identical to TRBD1. Per germline, CDR1 SQVTM and CDR2 ANQGSEA. With 0 bases clipped from V and 4 bases from J, the junction kept 6 bases outside the gene matches. There are 15 residues in the CDR3. CDR3 sequence reads: CSVEEAWGQGYEQYF. The CDR3 region has the DNA TGCAGCGTTGAAGAAGCGTGGGGACAGGGGTACGAGCAGTACTTC.

The rearrangement uses TRBV19 and TRBJ1-1; a possible D gene is TRBD1 (5 bases). CDR3 length equals 16 residues. V was pared by 2 bases and J by 2 bases, with 15 bases between. Germline CDR1 is LNHDA and CDR2 is SQIVND (reference sequence). The DNA of the CDR3 is TGTGCCAGTAGTATATCTCGTCTCGGGGACAACACTGAAGCTTTCTTT. This encodes CASSISRLGDNTEAFF.

V usage is TRBV11-2 and J usage is TRBJ2-3; 11 bases align to TRBD2. This CDR3 spans 18 amino acids. CDR1 SGHAT and CDR2 FQNNGV come from the germline V gene. Losses at the gene ends were 0 bases for V and 2 bases for J; bases not matched to a gene: 7. DNA of the CDR3: TGTGCCAGCAGCTTAGATCAACTAGCGGGAGCCGACACAGATACGCAGTATTTT. It codes for CASSLDQLAGADTDTQYF.

The J gene is TRBJ2-7, the V gene TRBV28, with 9 nucleotides matching TRBD2. The trim removed 8 bases at V and 2 bases at J, leaving 10 bases unmatched. The CDR3 extends over 15 amino acids. CDR1 and CDR2 from the germline V gene are MDHEN and SYDVKM. The CDR3 nucleotides read TGTGCCAGCGCGCCGTGGGCTAGCGGGGCCTACGAGCAGTACTTC. It codes for CASAPWASGAYEQYF.

The chain uses TRBV19 and TRBJ2-2; maybe TRBD1 (5 bases). Trimming removed 7 bases at V and 7 bases at J, with 13 bases between. The CDR3 is 13 residues long. Germline V lookup: CDR1 LNHDA, CDR2 SQIVND (reference sequence). The CDR3 sequence is CASIERRGGELFF. DNA of the CDR3: TGTGCCAGTATAGAGAGAAGGGGCGGGGAGCTGTTTTTT.

Points on this clone: The sample has other DNA sequences that encode this CDR3 too. The rearrangement links TRBV10-2 to TRBJ2-7; D unclear. This CDR3 comprises 12 residues. Germline V gene lookup returns CDR1 WSHSY and CDR2 SAAADI. V was clipped by 0 bases and J by 1 base, with 1 base between them. The CDR3 reads CASSESSYEQYF. CDR3 coding DNA: TGCGCCAGCAGTGAGTCTTCCTACGAGCAGTACTTC.

In DNA, the CDR3 is TGTGCCAGTACCACTCCGGGACAGCCTTCCTATGGCTACACCTTC. Amino acid sequence: CASTTPGQPSYGYTF. The chain employs TRBV19 and TRBJ1-2, with 7 bases that match TRBD1. Looked up from germline, CDR1 is LNHDA and CDR2 is SQIVND (reference sequence). This CDR3 is built from 15 residues. J lost 4 bases, V lost 7 bases, and 12 bases had no gene match.